This TCR beta chain comes out of a study of post-analysis software for immune sequencing data. Unique-molecular-identifier-tagged TCR beta cDNA libraries were used. TCRdb analysed the PCR reads with MiXCR anew, one entry per CDR3 protein. The sample contains about 770,000 distinct CDR3 sequences, 35% to 55% of which appear only once. Remarks on this clonotype: Its antigen remains unknown.

Looked up from germline, CDR1 is DFQATT and CDR2 is SNEGSKA (reference sequence). After removal of 1 base from V and 1 base from J, the junction contained 10 bases not matched to a gene. The CDR3 length is 17 residues. Study outcomes and limitations: There were roughly 5 TRBV segments more frequent in patients than controls, and TRBV5-6, TRBV5-1 and TRBV20-1 were among them.

The origin of this receptor is a girl aged 10-17 years with multiple sclerosis. Sequencing was carried out using blood. The rearrangement uses TRBV20-1 and TRBJ2-3, with 8 positions matching TRBD2. The CDR3 nucleotides read TGCAGTGCTAGAGCTAGTAGCGGGATCGGGGGCACAGATACGCAGTATTTT. Translation gives CSARASSGIGGTDTQYF.